This TCR beta chain was identified in a study of T cells in Graves' hyperthyroidism and ophthalmopathy. Study findings and constraints: Most thyroid clonotypes expanded above 0.001 were also detected in blood.

The CDR3 is made up of 17 amino acids. In germline, CDR1 is SGHVS, CDR2 FQNEAQ. V lost 5 bases and J lost 1, with 18 bases in between. The study defined stable Graves' hyperthyroidism as no ophthalmopathy progression within 18 months. Fresh peripheral blood, 10 ml, yielded the PBMCs. TCR beta CDR3 sequences were amplified from RNA transcripts. With the HTBI primer set, the TCR CDR3 went through a first round of RT-PCR. TCRdb reanalysed the multiplex PCR reads using MiXCR and keeps one entry per CDR3 protein. The sample carries about 710,000 distinct CDR3 sequences, around 15% recorded once. This clonotype was counted ten times or more. Its target is unknown.

The clonotype comes from a man aged 18 to 29 with Graves' hyperthyroidism. Sequencing was carried out using blood. The V call is TRBV7-8, the J call TRBJ1-3, with D uncertain. The CDR3 spells CASSPTTPAASGNTIYF. The CDR3, as DNA: TGTGCCAGCAGCCCCACCACCCCAGCGGCGTCTGGAAACACCATATATTTT.